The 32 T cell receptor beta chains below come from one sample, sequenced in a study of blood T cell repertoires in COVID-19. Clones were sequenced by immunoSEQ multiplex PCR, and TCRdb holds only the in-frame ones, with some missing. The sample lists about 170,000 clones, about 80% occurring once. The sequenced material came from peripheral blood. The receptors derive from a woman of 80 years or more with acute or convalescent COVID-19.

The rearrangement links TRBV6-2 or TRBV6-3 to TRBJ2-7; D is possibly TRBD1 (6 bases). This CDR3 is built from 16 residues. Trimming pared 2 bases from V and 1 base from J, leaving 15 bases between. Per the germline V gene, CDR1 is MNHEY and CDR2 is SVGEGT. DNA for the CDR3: TGTGCCAGCAGTTACGGTCAGGGGCGCCCTTCCTACGAGCAGTACTTC. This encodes CASSYGQGRPSYEQYF.

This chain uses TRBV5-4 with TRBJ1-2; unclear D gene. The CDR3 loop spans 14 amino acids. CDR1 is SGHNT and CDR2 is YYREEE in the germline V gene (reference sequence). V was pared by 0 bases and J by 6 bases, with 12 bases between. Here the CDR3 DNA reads TGTGCCAGCAGCTTGGGCGGGCGGAGTGATGGCTACACCTTC. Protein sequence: CASSLGGRSDGYTF.

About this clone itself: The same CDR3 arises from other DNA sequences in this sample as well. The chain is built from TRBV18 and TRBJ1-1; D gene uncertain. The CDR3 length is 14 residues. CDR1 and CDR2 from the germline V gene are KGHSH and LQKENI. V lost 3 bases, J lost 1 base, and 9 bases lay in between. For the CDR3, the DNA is TGTGCCAGCTCACCTTCAACGGGGAACACTGAAGCTTTCTTT. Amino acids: CASSPSTGNTEAFF.

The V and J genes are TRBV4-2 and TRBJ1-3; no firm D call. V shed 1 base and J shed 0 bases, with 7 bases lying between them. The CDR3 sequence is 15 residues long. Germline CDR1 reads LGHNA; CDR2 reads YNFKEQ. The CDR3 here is CASSQGRSSGNTIYF. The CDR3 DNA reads TGTGCCAGCAGCCAAGGGCGGAGCTCTGGAAACACCATATATTTT.

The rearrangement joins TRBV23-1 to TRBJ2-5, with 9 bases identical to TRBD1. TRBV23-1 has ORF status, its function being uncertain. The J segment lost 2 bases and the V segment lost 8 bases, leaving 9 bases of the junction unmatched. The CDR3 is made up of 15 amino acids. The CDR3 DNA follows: TGCGCCAGCCCCAACAGGGGGCGCCGGCAAGAGACCCAGTACTTC. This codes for CASPNRGRRQETQYF.

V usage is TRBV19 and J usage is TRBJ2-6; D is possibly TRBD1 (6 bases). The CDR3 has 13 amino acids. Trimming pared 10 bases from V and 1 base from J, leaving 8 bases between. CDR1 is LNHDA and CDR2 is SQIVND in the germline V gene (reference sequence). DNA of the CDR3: TGTGCCACCACAGGGTCTGGGGCCAACGTCCTGACTTTC. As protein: CATTGSGANVLTF.

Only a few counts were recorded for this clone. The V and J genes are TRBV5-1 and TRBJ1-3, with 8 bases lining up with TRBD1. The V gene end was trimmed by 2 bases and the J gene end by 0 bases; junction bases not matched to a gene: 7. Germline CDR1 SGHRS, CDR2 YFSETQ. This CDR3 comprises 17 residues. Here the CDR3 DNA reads TGCGCCAGCAGCTTACAAGTCCAGGGGGCCTCTGGAAACACCATATATTTT. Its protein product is CASSLQVQGASGNTIYF.

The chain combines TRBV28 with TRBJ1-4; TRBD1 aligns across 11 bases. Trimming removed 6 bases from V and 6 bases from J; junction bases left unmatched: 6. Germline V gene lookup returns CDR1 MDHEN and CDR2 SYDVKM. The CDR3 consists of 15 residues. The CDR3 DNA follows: TGTGCCAGCAGCCGGCCGGGACAGGGGGATGAAAAACTGTTTTTT. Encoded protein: CASSRPGQGDEKLFF. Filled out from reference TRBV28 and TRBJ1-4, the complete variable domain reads DVKVTQSSRYLVKRTGEKVFLECVQDMDHENMFWYRQDPGLGLRLIYFSYDVKMKEKGDIPEGYSVSREKKERFSLILESASTNQTSMYLCASSRPGQGDEKLFFGSGTQLSVL.

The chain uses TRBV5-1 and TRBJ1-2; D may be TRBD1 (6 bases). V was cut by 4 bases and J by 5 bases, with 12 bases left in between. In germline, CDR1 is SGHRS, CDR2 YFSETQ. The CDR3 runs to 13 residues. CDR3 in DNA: TGCGCCAGCAGCCAAGGGACAAATTATGGCTACACCTTC. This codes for CASSQGTNYGYTF.

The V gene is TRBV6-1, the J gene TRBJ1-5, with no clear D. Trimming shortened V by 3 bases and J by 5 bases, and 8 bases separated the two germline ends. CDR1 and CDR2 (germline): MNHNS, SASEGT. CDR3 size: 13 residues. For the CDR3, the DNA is TGTGCCAGCAGTGAGGTTGGGCATCAGCCCCAGCATTTT. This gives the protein CASSEVGHQPQHF.

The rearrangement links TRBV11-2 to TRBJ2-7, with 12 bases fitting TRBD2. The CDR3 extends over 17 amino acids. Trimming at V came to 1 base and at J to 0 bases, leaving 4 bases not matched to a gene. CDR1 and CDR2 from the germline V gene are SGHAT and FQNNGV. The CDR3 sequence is CASSLGGTSGYSYEQYF. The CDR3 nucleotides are TGTGCCAGCAGCTTAGGTGGGACTAGCGGGTACTCCTACGAGCAGTACTTC. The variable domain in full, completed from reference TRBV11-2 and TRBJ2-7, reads EAGVAQSPRYKIIEKRQSVAFWCNPISGHATLYWYQQILGQGPKLLIQFQNNGVVDDSQLPKDRFSAERLKGVDSTLKIQPAKLEDSAVYLCASSLGGTSGYSYEQYFGPGTRLTVT.

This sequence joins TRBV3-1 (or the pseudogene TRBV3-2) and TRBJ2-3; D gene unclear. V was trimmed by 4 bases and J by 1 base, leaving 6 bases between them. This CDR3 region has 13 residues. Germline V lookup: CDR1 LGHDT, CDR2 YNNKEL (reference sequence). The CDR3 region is CASSLRGTDTQYF. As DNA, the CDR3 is TGTGCCAGCAGCCTACGGGGCACAGATACGCAGTATTTT.

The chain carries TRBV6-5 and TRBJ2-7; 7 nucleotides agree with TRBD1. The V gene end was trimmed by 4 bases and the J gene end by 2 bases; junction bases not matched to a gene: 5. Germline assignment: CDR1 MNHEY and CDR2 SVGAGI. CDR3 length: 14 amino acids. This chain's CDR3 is CASSWLTGPYEQYF. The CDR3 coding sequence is TGTGCCAGCAGTTGGTTGACAGGGCCCTACGAGCAGTACTTC.

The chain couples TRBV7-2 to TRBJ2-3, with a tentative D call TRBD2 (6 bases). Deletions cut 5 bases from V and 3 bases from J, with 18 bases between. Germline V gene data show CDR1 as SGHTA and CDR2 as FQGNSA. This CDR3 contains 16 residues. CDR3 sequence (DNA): TGTGCCAGCAGCGACCCCCAGGGAGGAGGAACAGATACGCAGTATTTT. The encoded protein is CASSDPQGGGTDTQYF.

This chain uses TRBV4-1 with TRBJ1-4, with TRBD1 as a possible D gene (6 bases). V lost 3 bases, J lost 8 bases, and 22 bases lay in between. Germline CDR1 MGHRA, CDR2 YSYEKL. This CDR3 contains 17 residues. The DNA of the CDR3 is TGCGCCAGCAGCCAGGCCCTTCAACAGGGCGGAGGAGAAAAACTGTTTTTT. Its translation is CASSQALQQGGGEKLFF.

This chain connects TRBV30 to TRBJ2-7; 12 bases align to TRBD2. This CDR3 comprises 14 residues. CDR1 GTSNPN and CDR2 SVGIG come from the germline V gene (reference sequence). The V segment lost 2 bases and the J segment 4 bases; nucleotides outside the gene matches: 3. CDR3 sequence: CAWSRLAGAYEQYF. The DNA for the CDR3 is TGTGCCTGGAGTAGACTAGCGGGAGCTTACGAGCAGTACTTC.

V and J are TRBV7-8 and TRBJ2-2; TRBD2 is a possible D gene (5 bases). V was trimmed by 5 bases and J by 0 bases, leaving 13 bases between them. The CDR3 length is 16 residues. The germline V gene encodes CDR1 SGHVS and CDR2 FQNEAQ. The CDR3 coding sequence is TGTGCCAGCAGCCCATTAGCGTTCGCGAACACCGGGGAGCTGTTTTTT. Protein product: CASSPLAFANTGELFF.

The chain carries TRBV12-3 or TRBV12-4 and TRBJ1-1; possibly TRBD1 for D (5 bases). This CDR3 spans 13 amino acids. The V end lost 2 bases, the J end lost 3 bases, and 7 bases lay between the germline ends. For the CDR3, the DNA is TGTGCCAGCAGTTTATTAGGGGACACTGAAGCTTTCTTT. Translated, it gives CASSLLGDTEAFF.

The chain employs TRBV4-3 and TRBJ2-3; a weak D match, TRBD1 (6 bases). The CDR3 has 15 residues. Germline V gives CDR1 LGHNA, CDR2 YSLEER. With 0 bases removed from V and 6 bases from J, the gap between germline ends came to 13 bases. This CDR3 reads CASSQEGRGWDTQYF. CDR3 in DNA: TGCGCCAGCAGCCAAGAGGGCAGGGGATGGGATACGCAGTATTTT.

The CDR3 bases are TGTGCCATCACCCCCCGTTTAGAGGTTGAAGCTTTCTTT. It encodes CAITPRLEVEAFF. The chain uses TRBV10-3 and TRBJ1-1; D call uncertain. Trimming took 7 bases from V and 7 from J, leaving 16 bases between them. CDR3 length: 13 residues. In germline, CDR1 is ENHRY, CDR2 SYGVKD.

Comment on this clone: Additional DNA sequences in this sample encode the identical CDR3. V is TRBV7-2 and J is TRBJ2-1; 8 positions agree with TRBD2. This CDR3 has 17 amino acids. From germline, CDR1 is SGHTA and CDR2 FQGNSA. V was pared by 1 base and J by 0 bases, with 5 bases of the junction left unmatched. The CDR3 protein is CASSLGTSGSSYNEQFF. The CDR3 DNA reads TGTGCCAGCAGCTTAGGCACTAGCGGAAGCTCCTACAATGAGCAGTTCTTC.

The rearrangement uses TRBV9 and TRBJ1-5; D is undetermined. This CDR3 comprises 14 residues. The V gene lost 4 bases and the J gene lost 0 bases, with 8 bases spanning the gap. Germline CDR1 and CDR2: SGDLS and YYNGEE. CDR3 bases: TGTGCCAGCAGCCTCTATCCTAGCAATCAGCCCCAGCATTTT. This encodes CASSLYPSNQPQHF.

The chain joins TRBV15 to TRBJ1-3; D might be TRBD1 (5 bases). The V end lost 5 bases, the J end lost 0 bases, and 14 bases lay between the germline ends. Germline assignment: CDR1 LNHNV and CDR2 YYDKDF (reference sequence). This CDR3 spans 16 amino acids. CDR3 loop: CATSPRLGASGNTIYF. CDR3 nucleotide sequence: TGTGCCACCAGCCCCCGTCTAGGGGCCTCTGGAAACACCATATATTTT.

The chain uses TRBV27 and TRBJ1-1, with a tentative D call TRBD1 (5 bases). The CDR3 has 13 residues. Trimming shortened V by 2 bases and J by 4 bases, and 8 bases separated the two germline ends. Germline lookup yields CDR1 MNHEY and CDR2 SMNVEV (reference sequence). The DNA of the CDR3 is TGTGCCAGCAGTTTAGGCAGGGCCACTGAAGCTTTCTTT. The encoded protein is CASSLGRATEAFF.

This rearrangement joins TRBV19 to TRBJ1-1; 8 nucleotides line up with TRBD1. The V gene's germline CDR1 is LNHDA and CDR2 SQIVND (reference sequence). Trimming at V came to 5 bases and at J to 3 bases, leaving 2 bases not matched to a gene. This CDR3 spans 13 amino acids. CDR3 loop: CASSSTGDTEAFF. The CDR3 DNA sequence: TGTGCCAGTAGTTCGACAGGGGACACTGAAGCTTTCTTT.

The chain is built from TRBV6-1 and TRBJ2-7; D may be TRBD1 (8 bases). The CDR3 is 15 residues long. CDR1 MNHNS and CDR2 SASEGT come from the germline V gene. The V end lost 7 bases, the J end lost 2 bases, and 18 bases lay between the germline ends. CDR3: CASTKQGGEPYEQYF. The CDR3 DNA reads TGTGCCAGCACCAAACAGGGGGGGGAGCCCTACGAGCAGTACTTC.

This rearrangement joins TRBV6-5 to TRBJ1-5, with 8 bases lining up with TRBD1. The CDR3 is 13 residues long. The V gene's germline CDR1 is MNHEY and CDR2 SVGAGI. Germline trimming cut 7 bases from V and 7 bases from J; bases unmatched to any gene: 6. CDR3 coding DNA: TGTGCCAGCAAGGACAGGGCGGAACAGCCCCAGCATTTT. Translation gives CASKDRAEQPQHF.

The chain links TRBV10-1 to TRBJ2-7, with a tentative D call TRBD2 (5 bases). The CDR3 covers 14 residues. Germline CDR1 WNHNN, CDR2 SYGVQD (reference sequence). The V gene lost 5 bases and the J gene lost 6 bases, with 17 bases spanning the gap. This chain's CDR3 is CASSSGTVVAEQYF. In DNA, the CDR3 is TGCGCCAGCAGTTCGGGAACCGTGGTCGCCGAGCAGTACTTC.

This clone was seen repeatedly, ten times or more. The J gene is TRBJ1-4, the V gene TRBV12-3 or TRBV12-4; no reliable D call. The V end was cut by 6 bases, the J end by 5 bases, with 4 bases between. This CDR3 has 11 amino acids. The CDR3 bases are TGTGCCAGCAGCCAAAATGAAAAACTGTTTTTT. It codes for CASSQNEKLFF.

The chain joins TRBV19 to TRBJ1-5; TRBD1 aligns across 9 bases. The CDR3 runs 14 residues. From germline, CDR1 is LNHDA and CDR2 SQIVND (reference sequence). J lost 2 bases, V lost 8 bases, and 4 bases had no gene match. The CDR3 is CASSRTGGNQPQHF. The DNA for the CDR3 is TGTGCCAGTTCCAGGACAGGGGGCAATCAGCCCCAGCATTTT.

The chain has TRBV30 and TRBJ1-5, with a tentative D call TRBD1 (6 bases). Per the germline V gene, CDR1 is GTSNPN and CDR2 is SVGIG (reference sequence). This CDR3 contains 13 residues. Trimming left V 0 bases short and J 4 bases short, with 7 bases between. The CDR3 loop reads CAWSVRGNQPQHF. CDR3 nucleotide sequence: TGTGCCTGGAGTGTAAGGGGGAATCAGCCCCAGCATTTT.

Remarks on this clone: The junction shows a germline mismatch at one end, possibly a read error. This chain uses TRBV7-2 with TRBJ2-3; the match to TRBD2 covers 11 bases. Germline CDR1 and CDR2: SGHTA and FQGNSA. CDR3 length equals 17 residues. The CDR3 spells CASSLAGGPLDPDTQYF. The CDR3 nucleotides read TGTGCCAGCAGTTTAGCGGGGGGGCCACTCGATCCAGATACGCAGTATTTT.